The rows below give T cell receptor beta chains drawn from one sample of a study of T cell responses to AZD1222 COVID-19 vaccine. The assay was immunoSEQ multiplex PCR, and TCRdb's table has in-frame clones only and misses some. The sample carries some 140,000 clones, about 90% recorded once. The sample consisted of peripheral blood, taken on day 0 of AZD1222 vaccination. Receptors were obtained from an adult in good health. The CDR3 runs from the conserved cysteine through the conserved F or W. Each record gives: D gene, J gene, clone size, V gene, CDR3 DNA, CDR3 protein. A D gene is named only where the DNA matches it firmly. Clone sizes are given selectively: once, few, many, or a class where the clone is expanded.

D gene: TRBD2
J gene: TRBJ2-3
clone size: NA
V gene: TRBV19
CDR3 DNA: TGTGCCAGCGGGGGAACTAGCGGGAGATGGACAGATACGCAGTATTTT
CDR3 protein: CASGGTSGRWTDTQYF

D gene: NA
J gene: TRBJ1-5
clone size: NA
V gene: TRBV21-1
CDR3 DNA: TGTGCCAGCAGCGGTAAATTAGGGACCGCGTTTCAGCCCCAGCATTTT
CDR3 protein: CASSGKLGTAFQPQHF

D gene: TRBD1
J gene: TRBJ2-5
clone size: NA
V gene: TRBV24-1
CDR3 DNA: TGTGCCACCAGTGACTCTGGACAGGGCACAGAGACCCAGTACTTC
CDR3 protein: CATSDSGQGTETQYF

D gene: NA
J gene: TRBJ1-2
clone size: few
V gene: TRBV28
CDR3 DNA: TGTGCCAGCAGTTTAGACAGCTATGGCTACACCTTC
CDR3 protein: CASSLDSYGYTF

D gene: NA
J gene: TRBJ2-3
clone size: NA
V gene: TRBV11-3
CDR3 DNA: TGTGCCAGCAGCCGGGGTGTCCAAGATACGCAGTATTTT
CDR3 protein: CASSRGVQDTQYF

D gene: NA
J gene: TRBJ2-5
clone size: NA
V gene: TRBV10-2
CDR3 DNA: TGCGCCAGCAGCCTGGGGCGGAAGGCAGGGACGAAGACCCAGTACTTC
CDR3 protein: CASSLGRKAGTKTQYF

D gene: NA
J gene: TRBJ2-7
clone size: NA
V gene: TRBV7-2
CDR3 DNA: TGTGCCAGCAGCCAGAACTCCCTCTACGAGCAGTACTTC
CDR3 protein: CASSQNSLYEQYF

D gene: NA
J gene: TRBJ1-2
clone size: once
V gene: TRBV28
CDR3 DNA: TGTGCCAGCAGTTTCAGGGCGGTCTATGGCTACACCTTC
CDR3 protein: CASSFRAVYGYTF

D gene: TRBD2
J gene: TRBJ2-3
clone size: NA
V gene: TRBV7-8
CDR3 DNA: TGTGCCAGCAGCTTAAGGCGTCTAGCGGGGGGTCTTATACGACAGTATTTT
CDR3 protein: CASSLRRLAGGLIRQYF

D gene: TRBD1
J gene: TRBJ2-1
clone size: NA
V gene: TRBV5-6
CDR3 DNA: TGTGCCAGCAGCTTGAGGACAGGGTCTACCAATGAGCAGTTCTTC
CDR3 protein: CASSLRTGSTNEQFF

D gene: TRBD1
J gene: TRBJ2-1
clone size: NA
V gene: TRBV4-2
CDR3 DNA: TGTGCCAGCAGCCAATTTTTACTCGGGACAGGGGGATCCTACAATGAGCAGTTCTTC
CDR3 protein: CASSQFLLGTGGSYNEQFF

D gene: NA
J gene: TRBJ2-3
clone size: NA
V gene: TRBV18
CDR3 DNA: TGTGCCAGCTCGTACAGGGAGGGCACAGATACGCAGTATTTT
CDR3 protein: CASSYREGTDTQYF

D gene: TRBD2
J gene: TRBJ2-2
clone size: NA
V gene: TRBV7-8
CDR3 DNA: TGTGCCAGCAGCAGGACGCGACTAGCGGGAGGGGGGATCGCCGGGGAGCTGTTTTTT
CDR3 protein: CASSRTRLAGGGIAGELFF

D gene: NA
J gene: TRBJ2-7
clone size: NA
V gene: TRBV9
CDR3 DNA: TGTGCCAGCAGCGTCCGCGGGACCTCTTACGAGCAGTACTTC
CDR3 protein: CASSVRGTSYEQYF

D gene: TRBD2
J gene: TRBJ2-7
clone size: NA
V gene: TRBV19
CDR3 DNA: TGTGCCAGTAGTATAGAGGGAGGGGTCTACGAGCAGTACTTC
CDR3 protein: CASSIEGGVYEQYF

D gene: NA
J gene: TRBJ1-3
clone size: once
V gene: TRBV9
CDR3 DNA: TGTGCCAGCAGCCGAGTAGGATCCTCTGGAAACACCATATATTTT
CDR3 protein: CASSRVGSSGNTIYF

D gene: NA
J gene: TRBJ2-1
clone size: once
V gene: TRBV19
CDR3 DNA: TGTGCCAGTAGTATCCTAGGGGGGACGGCCAATGAGCAGTTCTTC
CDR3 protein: CASSILGGTANEQFF

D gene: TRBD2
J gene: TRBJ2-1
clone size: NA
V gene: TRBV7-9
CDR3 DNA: TGTGCCAGCAGCATACTAGCGGGGGAAAACAATGAGCAGTTCTTC
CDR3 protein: CASSILAGENNEQFF

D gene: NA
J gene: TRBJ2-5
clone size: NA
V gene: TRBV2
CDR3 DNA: TGTGCCAGCAGTGATTGGCTGGGAGAGACCCAGTACTTC
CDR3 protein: CASSDWLGETQYF

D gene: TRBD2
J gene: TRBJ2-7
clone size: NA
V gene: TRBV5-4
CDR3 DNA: TGTGCCAGCAGCTTGGCGGATAGCGGGAGGCGGGAGCAGTACTTC
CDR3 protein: CASSLADSGRREQYF

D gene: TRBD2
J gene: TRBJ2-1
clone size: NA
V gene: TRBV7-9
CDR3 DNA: TGTGCCAGCAGCTTAGGGACTAGCGCGAGCAATGAGCAGTTCTTC
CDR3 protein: CASSLGTSASNEQFF

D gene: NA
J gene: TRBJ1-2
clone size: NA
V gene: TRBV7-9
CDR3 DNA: TGTGCCAGCAGCTCTTCGGGGGGCGCGGGGTATGGCTACACCTTC
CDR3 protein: CASSSSGGAGYGYTF

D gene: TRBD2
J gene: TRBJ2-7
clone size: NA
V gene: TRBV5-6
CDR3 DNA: TGTGCCAGCAGCCTAACTCGGGGGGTCTACGAGCAGTACTTC
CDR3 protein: CASSLTRGVYEQYF

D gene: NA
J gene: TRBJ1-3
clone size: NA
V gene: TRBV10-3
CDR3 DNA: TGTGCCATCAGTCTAGGAGTTAGCTCTGGAAACACCATATATTTT
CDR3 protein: CAISLGVSSGNTIYF

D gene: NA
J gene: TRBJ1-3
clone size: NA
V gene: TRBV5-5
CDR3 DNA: TGTGCCAGCAGCCGCGATGGAAACACCATATATTTT
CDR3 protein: CASSRDGNTIYF

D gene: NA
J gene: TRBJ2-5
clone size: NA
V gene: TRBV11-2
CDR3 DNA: TGTGCCAGCAGCTTAGGGGGCCAAGAGACCCAGTACTTC
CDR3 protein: CASSLGGQETQYF

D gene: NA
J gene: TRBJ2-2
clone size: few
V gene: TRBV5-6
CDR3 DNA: TGTGCCAGCAGTTCTCAGGGACCGAACACCGGGGAGCTGTTTTTT
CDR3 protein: CASSSQGPNTGELFF

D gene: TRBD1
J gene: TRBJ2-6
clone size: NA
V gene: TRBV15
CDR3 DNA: TGTGCCACCAGCAGAGACGGCAGGACAGGGAAATTTGGGGCCAACGTCCTGACTTTC
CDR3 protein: CATSRDGRTGKFGANVLTF

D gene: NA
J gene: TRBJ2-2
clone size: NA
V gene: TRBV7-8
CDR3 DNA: TGTGCCAGCAGCTCATACACCGGGGAGCTGTTTTTT
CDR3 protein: CASSSYTGELFF

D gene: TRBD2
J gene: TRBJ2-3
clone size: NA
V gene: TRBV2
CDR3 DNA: TGTGCCAGCAGGAGACTAGCGGGAGCCCGGGGAACGCAGTATTTT
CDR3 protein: CASRRLAGARGTQYF

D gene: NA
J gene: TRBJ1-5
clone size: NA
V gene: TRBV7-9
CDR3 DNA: TGTGCCAGCAAGGGGGAGGGCAATCAGCCCCAGCATTTT
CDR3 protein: CASKGEGNQPQHF